This TCR beta chain was obtained from a study of response to subunit inactivated influenza vaccine. This clonotype showed up just a few times. TCRdb ran MiXCR on the RT-PCR reads and lists one entry per CDR3 protein. The top ten clones hold around 9.6% of a sample with approximately 310,000 distinct CDR3 sequences, just over 20% of them seen once. The TCR comes from a man aged 50 to 69 who received an inactivated influenza vaccine. The sequencing here drew on PBMCs from blood, taken less than 22 months after vaccination.

CDR3 in amino acids: CASSPGGQNLMTTEAFF. For the CDR3, the DNA is TGTGCCAGCAGCCCTGGGGGCCAGAACCTTATGACCACTGAAGCTTTCTTT. This sequence joins TRBV7-2 and TRBJ1-1; perhaps TRBD1 as D (6 bases). The ends were cut back, 5 bases at V and 4 bases at J, with 23 bases in the middle. This CDR3 is 17 amino acids long. Germline V gene sequence: CDR1 SGHTA, CDR2 FQGNSA.